Listed below are T cell receptor beta chains from one sample, sequenced in a study of control samples from healthy donors and cancer patients. Data came from immunoSEQ multiplex PCR; TCRdb stores just in-frame clones and leaves some out. Of 160,000 or so clones in the sample, roughly 94% are singletons; the top ten hold approximately 8%. Source material: blood. Receptors were obtained from a woman aged 40-49 years in good health. Both conserved end residues are part of each CDR3. Each record gives: CDR3 DNA, CDR3 protein, J gene, clone size, V gene, D gene. A D gene is named only where the DNA matches it firmly. Some rows have no size entry. The others give once, few or many, or a class for an expanded clone.

TGTGCCAGCAGCATGGGAACAGGGGGCTTAGGCTACACCTTC | CASSMGTGGLGYTF | TRBJ1-2 | once | TRBV11-2 | TRBD1
TGTGCCAGCAGTCTCACCTACAGGGGAGGGGGTGGCTACACCTTC | CASSLTYRGGGGYTF | TRBJ1-2 | . | TRBV27 | TRBD1
TGTGCCAGCAGCTCGATTGGGGGGGCAGGTAATTCACCCCTCCACTTT | CASSSIGGAGNSPLHF | TRBJ1-6 | once | TRBV7-2 | .
TGCAGTGCAAGTCGGGGGGGGTGGGATACGCAGTATTTT | CSASRGGWDTQYF | TRBJ2-3 | . | TRBV20-1 | TRBD2
TGCGCCAGCAGTCAGCCTCCACGGGGGGACTACACCTTC | CASSQPPRGDYTF | TRBJ1-2 | . | TRBV23-1 | .
TGTGCCAGCAGCTTAGGTTGGGTGAGCGGAAACACCATATATTTT | CASSLGWVSGNTIYF | TRBJ1-3 | once | TRBV7-2 | .
TGTGCCAGCTCACCGCTTTCGACTAGCCTCCACGAGCAGTACTTC | CASSPLSTSLHEQYF | TRBJ2-7 | . | TRBV18 | TRBD2
TGCGCCAGGGACACGGCGGGAAACACCATATATTTT | CARDTAGNTIYF | TRBJ1-3 | . | TRBV10-1 | .
TGTGCCAGCAGCGAAAGCCTTTCCAGCTCTGGAAACACCATATATTTT | CASSESLSSSGNTIYF | TRBJ1-3 | . | TRBV9 | .
TGTGCCAGCAGCCCACAGAGGTCTAATGAAAAACTGTTTTTT | CASSPQRSNEKLFF | TRBJ1-4 | . | TRBV3-1/TRBV3-2 | .
TGTGCCAGCAGTTCGACAATAGCCAAAAACATTCAGTACTTC | CASSSTIAKNIQYF | TRBJ2-4 | . | TRBV6-5 | .
TGTGCCAGTAGTATAGAAACAGGATTTGTTCAGCCCCAGCATTTT | CASSIETGFVQPQHF | TRBJ1-5 | . | TRBV19 | .
TGCGCCAGCAGCGATTGGACGGCTTCTGGGGCCAACGTCCTGACTTTC | CASSDWTASGANVLTF | TRBJ2-6 | few | TRBV4-1 | .
TGCGCCAGCAGCCAAGAGGCCCGGGGGGAATACATTCAGTACTTC | CASSQEARGEYIQYF | TRBJ2-4 | . | TRBV4-3 | TRBD2
TGCGCCAGCAGCCAAGATTATAGGGGCTCCGGTCATGGCTACACCTTC | CASSQDYRGSGHGYTF | TRBJ1-2 | once | TRBV4-3 | .
TGTGCCAGCAGTTTAGGAAACACCATATATTTT | CASSLGNTIYF | TRBJ1-3 | . | TRBV27 | .
TGTGCCAGCAGGGATCGTTCCGGGACTAGCCCCAATGAGCAGTTCTTC | CASRDRSGTSPNEQFF | TRBJ2-1 | . | TRBV7-2 | TRBD2
TGTGCCAGCAGTTCGGGGACTAGCGTTAAATCCTACGAGCAGTACTTC | CASSSGTSVKSYEQYF | TRBJ2-7 | . | TRBV6-5 | TRBD2
TGTGCCAGCTCCTTGGGGCTAGCGGGGGTAGATACGCAGTATTTT | CASSLGLAGVDTQYF | TRBJ2-3 | . | TRBV3-1/TRBV3-2 | TRBD2
TGTGCCAGCAGTTACTCGCAGGAAGGGTACGAGCAGTACTTC | CASSYSQEGYEQYF | TRBJ2-7 | . | TRBV6-5 | .
TGTGCCAGCAGCGTAGGAGGCCTAGGAGAGACCCAGTACTTC | CASSVGGLGETQYF | TRBJ2-5 | . | TRBV9 | .